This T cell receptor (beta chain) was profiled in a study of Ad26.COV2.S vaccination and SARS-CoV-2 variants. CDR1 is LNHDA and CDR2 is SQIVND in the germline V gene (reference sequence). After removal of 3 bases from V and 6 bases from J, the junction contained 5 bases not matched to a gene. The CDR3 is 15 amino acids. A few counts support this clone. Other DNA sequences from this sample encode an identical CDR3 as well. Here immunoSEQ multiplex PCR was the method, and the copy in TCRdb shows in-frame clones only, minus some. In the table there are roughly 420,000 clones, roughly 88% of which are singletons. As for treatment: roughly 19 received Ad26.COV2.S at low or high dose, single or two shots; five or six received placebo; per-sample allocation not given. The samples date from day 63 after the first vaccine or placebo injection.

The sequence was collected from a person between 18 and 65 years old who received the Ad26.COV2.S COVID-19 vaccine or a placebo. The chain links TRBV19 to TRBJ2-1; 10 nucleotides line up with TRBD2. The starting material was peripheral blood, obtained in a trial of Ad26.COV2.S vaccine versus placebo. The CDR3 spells CASSISAGGPNEQFF. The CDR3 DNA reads TGTGCCAGTAGTATTTCAGCGGGGGGGCCCAATGAGCAGTTCTTC.